The next 32 T cell receptor beta chains were all read from a single sample in a study of blood T cell repertoires in COVID-19. Measured with immunoSEQ multiplex PCR; TCRdb has only the in-frame clones, and not every one. The sample has 150,000 to 200,000 clones, around four fifths seen once; the top ten hold roughly 13%. Sequencing input: PBMCs or T cells enriched from blood (not recorded which). Receptors were obtained from a woman between 55 and 75 years old who had recovered from COVID-19.

The chain combines TRBV7-2 with TRBJ2-2, with D possibly matching TRBD2 (6 bases). Germline CDR1 is SGHTA and CDR2 is FQGNSA. The CDR3 runs to 16 residues. V was clipped by 1 base and J by 4 bases, with 13 bases between them. The CDR3 DNA reads TGTGCCAGCAGCTTAGGAGGGGCGCGGGGCACCGGGGAGCTGTTTTTT. It yields the protein CASSLGGARGTGELFF.

V usage is TRBV6-2 or TRBV6-3 and J usage is TRBJ2-7, with unresolved D. The CDR3 extends over 12 amino acids. Germline V gene data show CDR1 as MNHEY and CDR2 as SVGEGT. The germline V and J ends were trimmed by 4 bases and 9 bases, with 13 bases remaining between them. Here the CDR3 DNA reads TGTGCCAGCAGTTCCTCCCCCGGGTGGCAGTACTTC. Its protein is CASSSSPGWQYF.

This chain connects TRBV9 to TRBJ2-1; a possible D gene is TRBD2 (6 bases). CDR1 SGDLS and CDR2 YYNGEE come from the germline V gene. There are 19 residues in the CDR3. V was shortened by 3 bases and J by 0 bases, with 22 bases between the two germline ends. The CDR3 nucleotides are TGTGCCAGCAGCGAGCCTACTGGGGGTAGCGGACCCTCCTACAATGAGCAGTTCTTC. Translating gives CASSEPTGGSGPSYNEQFF.

The chain employs TRBV11-3 and TRBJ1-6, with TRBD1 matching over 7 bases. Germline V lookup: CDR1 SGHNT, CDR2 YENEEA. There are 14 residues in the CDR3. After removal of 5 bases from V and 7 bases from J, the junction contained 5 bases not matched to a gene. CDR3 in amino acids: CASSNRGFNSPLHF. CDR3 coding DNA: TGTGCCAGCAGCAACAGGGGTTTCAATTCACCCCTCCACTTT.

The gene calls are TRBV2 and TRBJ2-2, with 8 bases that match TRBD1. The CDR3 sequence is 14 residues long. In germline, CDR1 is SNHLY, CDR2 FYNNEI. J lost 5 bases, V lost 5 bases, and 4 bases had no gene match. The CDR3 loop is CASSRQGSTGELFF. The CDR3 region has the DNA TGTGCCAGCAGTCGACAGGGGAGTACCGGGGAGCTGTTTTTT.

The chain has TRBV4-2 and TRBJ1-2, with 7 bases that match TRBD1. The trim removed 0 bases at V and 4 bases at J, leaving 5 bases unmatched. Germline CDR1 and CDR2: LGHNA and YNFKEQ. The CDR3 loop spans 15 amino acids. The CDR3 DNA sequence: TGTGCCAGCAGCCAAGAGAACAGGGGTGGCTATGGCTACACCTTC. It codes for CASSQENRGGYGYTF.

The chain has TRBV3-1 (or the pseudogene TRBV3-2) and TRBJ2-3; TRBD2 matches 10 bases. Germline assignment: CDR1 LGHDT and CDR2 YNNKEL (reference sequence). This CDR3 region has 13 residues. The V and J ends lost 4 bases and 12 bases, in that order; junction bases with no gene match: 7. Written as DNA, the CDR3 is TGTGCCAGCAGCCCCCATGTACTAGCGGGACAGTATTTT. This sequence encodes CASSPHVLAGQYF.

V usage is TRBV18 and J usage is TRBJ1-6; no firm D call. The CDR3 consists of 15 residues. Trimming left V 3 bases short and J 5 bases short, with 11 bases between. CDR1 is KGHSH, CDR2 LQKENI, per germline. CDR3 residues: CASSPRSQDNSPLHF. The CDR3 DNA reads TGTGCCAGCTCACCCCGGTCGCAGGATAATTCACCCCTCCACTTT.

The chain links TRBV6-2 or TRBV6-3 to TRBJ2-5; D is ambiguous. The CDR3 covers 13 residues. Between the trimmed V and J ends, which lost 5 bases and 2 bases, there was a span of 9 bases. CDR1 is MNHEY and CDR2 is SVGEGT in the germline V gene. DNA of the CDR3: TGTGCCAGCAGTCCATCGGGTCAAGAGACCCAGTACTTC. This codes for CASSPSGQETQYF.

The genes are TRBV10-3 and TRBJ1-5, with D maybe TRBD1 (5 bases). CDR1 ENHRY and CDR2 SYGVKD come from the germline V gene. V lost 4 bases and J 6 bases, leaving 10 bases between the germline ends. The length of the CDR3 is 13 residues. The CDR3 loop reads CAISVQGGQPQHF. As DNA, the CDR3 is TGTGCCATCAGTGTTCAGGGTGGTCAGCCCCAGCATTTT.

V and J are TRBV29-1 and TRBJ1-2, with 9 bases that match TRBD1. V lost 5 bases and J lost 7; bases outside the gene matches: 8. The CDR3 runs to 13 residues. CDR1 and CDR2 (germline): SQVTM, ANQGSEA. CDR3 nucleotide sequence: TGCAGCGTTTGGACAGGGGATGTCGGTGGCTACACCTTC. Translation gives CSVWTGDVGGYTF.

The chain recombines TRBV12-5 with TRBJ2-7; D might be TRBD1 (5 bases). The CDR3 length is 13 residues. CDR1 and CDR2 from the germline V gene are LGHNT and FRNRAP. V lost 3 bases, J lost 6 bases, and 12 bases lay in between. CDR3 sequence reads: CASGLTQGGEQYF. For the CDR3, the DNA is TGTGCTAGTGGTTTAACGCAGGGTGGCGAGCAGTACTTC.

The chain uses TRBV18 and TRBJ2-1; 12 bases match TRBD2. The CDR3 contains 15 residues. The J segment lost 4 bases and the V segment lost 2 bases, leaving 0 bases of the junction unmatched. CDR1 and CDR2 (germline): KGHSH, LQKENI. The CDR3 reads CASSPGLAGYNEQFF. The CDR3 region has the DNA TGTGCCAGCTCACCAGGACTAGCGGGATACAATGAGCAGTTCTTC.

The V gene is TRBV7-9, the J gene TRBJ2-1; TRBD1 matches at 8 bases. This CDR3 is 14 amino acids long. Per the germline V gene, CDR1 is SEHNR and CDR2 is FQNEAQ (reference sequence). Trimming at V came to 5 bases and at J to 9 bases, leaving 9 bases not matched to a gene. CDR3 coding DNA: TGTGCCAGCAGCCCCGGACAGGGATCCGCTGAGCAGTTCTTC. Translated, it gives CASSPGQGSAEQFF.

The rearrangement uses TRBV6-2 or TRBV6-3 and TRBJ2-7; 7 nucleotides align to TRBD2. This CDR3 has 17 amino acids. The trim removed 0 bases at V and 0 bases at J, leaving 8 bases unmatched. The germline CDR1 and CDR2 sequences are MNHEY and SVGEGT. DNA of the CDR3: TGTGCCAGCAGTTACTCGAAAAACGGGGGGAGCTCCTACGAGCAGTACTTC. Translation: CASSYSKNGGSSYEQYF.

The V gene is TRBV5-8, the J gene TRBJ2-3; D not resolved. The length of the CDR3 is 12 residues. In germline, CDR1 is SGHTS, CDR2 YDEGEE. With 2 bases removed from V and 6 bases from J, the gap between germline ends came to 7 bases. Here the CDR3 DNA reads TGTGCCAGCAGCTTTGAGTCTGATACGCAGTATTTT. Translation gives CASSFESDTQYF.

The rearrangement uses TRBV7-2 and TRBJ1-1; D remains unclear. The CDR3 totals 15 residues. The germline V gene encodes CDR1 SGHTA and CDR2 FQGNSA. V lost 2 bases to trimming and J lost 0 bases, with 10 bases between them. The CDR3 DNA sequence: TGTGCCAGCAGCTTATTTGGGCCCATGAACACTGAAGCTTTCTTT. Translated, it gives CASSLFGPMNTEAFF.

The chain recombines TRBV9 with TRBJ2-7, with 11 bases lining up with TRBD2. The V gene end was trimmed by 1 base and the J gene end by 3 bases; junction bases not matched to a gene: 6. The CDR3 totals 16 residues. Germline CDR1 is SGDLS and CDR2 is YYNGEE. The CDR3 nucleotides read TGTGCCAGCAGCGTATTTCTAGCGGGAGGTATCTACGAGCAGTACTTC. Protein: CASSVFLAGGIYEQYF.

The chain joins TRBV27 to TRBJ2-5; 13 nucleotides agree with TRBD2. CDR1 is MNHEY, CDR2 SMNVEV, per germline (reference sequence). The CDR3 extends over 16 amino acids. V dropped 5 bases and J dropped 6; count of bases not matched to a gene: 9. In DNA, the CDR3 is TGTGCCAGCAGTCCATGGACTAGCGGGGGTGGGCAGACCCAGTACTTC. Its translation is CASSPWTSGGGQTQYF.

The chain uses TRBV5-8 and TRBJ2-1; a weak D match, TRBD2 (6 bases). This CDR3 is 15 amino acids long. V was clipped by 2 bases and J by 0 bases, with 9 bases between them. Germline V gene lookup returns CDR1 SGHTS and CDR2 YDEGEE. In DNA, the CDR3 is TGTGCCAGCAGCTTTCGGGGGTCCTCCTACAATGAGCAGTTCTTC. Translation gives CASSFRGSSYNEQFF.

This chain joins TRBV3-1 (or the pseudogene TRBV3-2) and TRBJ2-3; no clear D gene. The CDR3 runs 14 residues. Germline loops: CDR1 LGHDT, CDR2 YNNKEL (reference sequence). V was shortened by 6 bases and J by 2 bases, with 12 bases between the two germline ends. In DNA form, the CDR3 reads TGTGCCAGCAGAATGTCCCTTTACACAGATACGCAGTATTTT. Translation gives CASRMSLYTDTQYF.

The CDR3 loop is CASSLRDRYQPQHF. DNA of the CDR3: TGTGCCAGCAGCTTACGGGACAGATATCAGCCCCAGCATTTT. J is TRBJ1-5 and V is TRBV27; 7 nucleotides align to TRBD1. CDR1 and CDR2 from the germline V gene are MNHEY and SMNVEV (reference sequence). This CDR3 region has 14 residues. The V and J ends lost 6 bases and 5 bases, in that order; junction bases with no gene match: 7.

The V and J genes are TRBV28 and TRBJ2-7; possibly TRBD2 for D (6 bases). Looked up from germline, CDR1 is MDHEN and CDR2 is SYDVKM. Trimming cost V 10 bases and J 4 bases, with 26 bases left between them. This CDR3 comprises 16 residues. The CDR3 bases are TGTGCCACCCTTTTTGCGGGACCTCACCCCATATACGAGCAGTACTTC. Encoded protein: CATLFAGPHPIYEQYF.

This rearrangement joins TRBV5-1 to TRBJ1-6; 11 nucleotides agree with TRBD1. After removal of 0 bases from V and 10 bases from J, the junction contained 3 bases not matched to a gene. CDR1 is SGHRS, CDR2 YFSETQ, per germline. The CDR3 has 15 residues. This chain's CDR3 is CASSLERTGGSPLHF. The CDR3 DNA reads as TGCGCCAGCAGCTTGGAAAGGACAGGGGGCTCACCCCTCCACTTT.

This rearrangement joins TRBV5-1 to TRBJ2-5, with 8 nucleotides matching TRBD1. Looked up from germline, CDR1 is SGHRS and CDR2 is YFSETQ. The CDR3 totals 13 residues. The V segment lost 7 bases and the J segment 4 bases; nucleotides outside the gene matches: 6. The CDR3 loop reads CASRQGIGETQYF. The CDR3 nucleotides read TGCGCCAGCCGACAGGGGATCGGAGAGACCCAGTACTTC. The complete variable domain, with remaining parts taken from reference TRBV5-1 and TRBJ2-5, reads KAGVTQTPRYLIKTRGQQVTLSCSPISGHRSVSWYQQTPGQGLQFLFEYFSETQRNKGNFPGRFSGRQFSNSRSEMNVSTLELGDSALYLCASRQGIGETQYFGPGTRLLVL.

This chain connects TRBV18 to TRBJ2-1; TRBD2 matches 7 bases. Germline V gene sequence: CDR1 KGHSH, CDR2 LQKENI. V gave up 1 base and J gave up 0 bases; unmatched junction bases: 3. The length of the CDR3 is 16 residues. This CDR3 reads CASSPRGRGSYNEQFF. CDR3 nucleotides: TGTGCCAGCTCACCACGAGGGAGGGGCTCCTACAATGAGCAGTTCTTC.

This chain connects TRBV5-1 to TRBJ1-5; 8 nucleotides line up with TRBD1. The ends lost 5 bases at V and 0 bases at J; junction bases unmatched: 13. This CDR3 contains 18 residues. The germline CDR1 and CDR2 sequences are SGHRS and YFSETQ. The CDR3 bases are TGCGCCAGCAGGCGGACAGGGCGATTGAGGTATAGCAATCAGCCCCAGCATTTT. Translation gives CASRRTGRLRYSNQPQHF. Together with reference TRBV5-1 and TRBJ1-5, the CDR3 gives the full variable domain: KAGVTQTPRYLIKTRGQQVTLSCSPISGHRSVSWYQQTPGQGLQFLFEYFSETQRNKGNFPGRFSGRQFSNSRSEMNVSTLELGDSALYLCASRRTGRLRYSNQPQHFGDGTRLSIL.

The table lists this clone with a few counts. The rearrangement links TRBV4-1 to TRBJ2-7; tentative D call: TRBD2 (5 bases). Trimming shortened V by 1 base and J by 2 bases, and 12 bases separated the two germline ends. Looked up from germline, CDR1 is MGHRA and CDR2 is YSYEKL. The CDR3 consists of 15 residues. CDR3 region: CASSQAPADTYEQYF. Here the CDR3 DNA reads TGCGCCAGCAGCCAAGCCCCAGCGGATACCTACGAGCAGTACTTC.

This clone was observed a handful of times. The rearrangement joins TRBV30 to TRBJ2-5; a weak D match, TRBD2 (6 bases). The CDR3 sequence is 13 residues long. Germline V CDR1 and CDR2: GTSNPN, SVGIG (reference sequence). The ends were cut back, 2 bases at V and 5 bases at J, with 12 bases in the middle. For the CDR3, the DNA is TGTGCCTGGAGTTTGGGGCTAGCGGAGACCCAGTACTTC. Protein: CAWSLGLAETQYF.

V usage is TRBV2 and J usage is TRBJ2-7; TRBD2 aligns across 11 bases. In germline, CDR1 is SNHLY, CDR2 FYNNEI. The CDR3 spans 17 residues. J gave up 2 bases and V 5 bases, and 11 bases lay outside the gene matches. CDR3 amino acids: CASSNSGLAGGTYEQYF. CDR3 bases: TGTGCCAGCAGTAATTCGGGATTAGCGGGAGGGACCTACGAGCAGTACTTC.

This clone was seen a few times. The chain uses TRBV5-6 and TRBJ2-7, with D hard to call. Germline V CDR1 and CDR2: SGHDT, YYEEEE. This CDR3 is built from 14 residues. The V and J ends lost 2 bases and 2 bases respectively, with 11 bases between them. The CDR3 here is CASSLGTATYEQYF. The CDR3 DNA reads as TGTGCCAGCAGCTTAGGAACAGCCACCTACGAGCAGTACTTC. Full variable domain (outside the CDR3, taken from reference TRBV5-6 and TRBJ2-7): DAGVTQSPTHLIKTRGQQVTLRCSPKSGHDTVSWYQQALGQGPQFIFQYYEEEERQRGNFPDRFSGHQFPNYSSELNVNALLLGDSALYLCASSLGTATYEQYFGPGTRLTVT.

The rearrangement links TRBV30 to TRBJ1-2; D unresolved. This CDR3 comprises 11 residues. Trimming shortened V by 2 bases and J by 8 bases, and 9 bases separated the two germline ends. Germline CDR1 is GTSNPN and CDR2 is SVGIG (reference sequence). CDR3 region: CAWSLYEGYTF. CDR3 nucleotide sequence: TGTGCCTGGAGTCTCTACGAAGGCTACACCTTC.